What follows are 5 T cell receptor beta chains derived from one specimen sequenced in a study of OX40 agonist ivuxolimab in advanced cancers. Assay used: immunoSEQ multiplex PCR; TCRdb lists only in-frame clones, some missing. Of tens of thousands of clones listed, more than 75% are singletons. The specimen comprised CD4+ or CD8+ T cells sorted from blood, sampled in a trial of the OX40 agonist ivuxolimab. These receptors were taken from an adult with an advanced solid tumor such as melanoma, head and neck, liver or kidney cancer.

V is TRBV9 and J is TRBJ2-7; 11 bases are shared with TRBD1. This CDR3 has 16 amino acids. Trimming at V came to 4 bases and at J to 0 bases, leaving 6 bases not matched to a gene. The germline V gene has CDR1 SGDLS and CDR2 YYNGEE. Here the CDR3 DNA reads TGTGCCAGCAGCTTTCATGGGACAGGGGGCTCCTACGAGCAGTACTTC. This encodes CASSFHGTGGSYEQYF. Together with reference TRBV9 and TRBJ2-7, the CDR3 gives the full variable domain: DSGVTQTPKHLITATGQRVTLRCSPRSGDLSVYWYQQSLDQGLQFLIQYYNGEERAKGNILERFSAQQFPDLHSELNLSSLELGDSALYFCASSFHGTGGSYEQYFGPGTRLTVT.

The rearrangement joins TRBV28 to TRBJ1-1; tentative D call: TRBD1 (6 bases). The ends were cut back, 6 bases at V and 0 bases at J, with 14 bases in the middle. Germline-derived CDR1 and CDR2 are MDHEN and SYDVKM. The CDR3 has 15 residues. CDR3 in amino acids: CASSAGQFMNTEAFF. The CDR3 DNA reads TGTGCCAGCAGCGCTGGACAGTTCATGAACACTGAAGCTTTCTTT.

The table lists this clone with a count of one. The CDR3 sequence is CASRDDEGQGYEQYF. The DNA for the CDR3 is TGTGCCAGCAGGGATGATGAGGGACAGGGGTACGAGCAGTACTTC. The V and J genes are TRBV5-6 and TRBJ2-7; 10 bases match TRBD1. Germline-derived CDR1 and CDR2 are SGHDT and YYEEEE. The CDR3 is 15 residues long. V shed 5 bases, J shed 4 bases, and the junction held 9 bases outside the gene matches.

CDR3 loop: CASSIQGVPNGYTF. CDR3 bases: TGTGCCAGCAGCATACAGGGGGTCCCGAACGGCTACACCTTC. The chain is built from TRBV7-9 and TRBJ1-2; 8 nucleotides agree with TRBD1. The CDR3 sequence is 14 residues long. V lost 5 bases to trimming and J lost 8 bases; unmatched junction nucleotides: 10. Germline CDR1 and CDR2: SEHNR and FQNEAQ (reference sequence). Filled out from reference TRBV7-9 and TRBJ1-2, the complete variable domain reads DTGVSQNPRHKITKRGQNVTFRCDPISEHNRLYWYRQTLGQGPEFLTYFQNEAQLEKSRLLSDRFSAERPKGSFSTLEIQRTEQGDSAMYLCASSIQGVPNGYTFGSGTRLTVV.

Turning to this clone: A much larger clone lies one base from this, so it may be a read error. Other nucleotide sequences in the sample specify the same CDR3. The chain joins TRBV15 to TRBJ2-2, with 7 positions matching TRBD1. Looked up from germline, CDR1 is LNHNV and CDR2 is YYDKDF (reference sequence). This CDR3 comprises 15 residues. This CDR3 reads CATSSQGVQTGELFF. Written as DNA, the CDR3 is TGTGCCACCAGCAGTCAGGGGGTTCAAACCGGAGAGCTGTTTTTT. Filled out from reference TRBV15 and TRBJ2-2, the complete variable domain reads DAMVIQNPRYQVTQFGKPVTLSCSQTLNHNVMYWYQQKSSQAPKLLFHYYDKDFNNEADTPDNFQSRRPNTSFCFLDIRSPGLGDTAMYLCATSSQGVQTGELFFGEGSRLTVL.